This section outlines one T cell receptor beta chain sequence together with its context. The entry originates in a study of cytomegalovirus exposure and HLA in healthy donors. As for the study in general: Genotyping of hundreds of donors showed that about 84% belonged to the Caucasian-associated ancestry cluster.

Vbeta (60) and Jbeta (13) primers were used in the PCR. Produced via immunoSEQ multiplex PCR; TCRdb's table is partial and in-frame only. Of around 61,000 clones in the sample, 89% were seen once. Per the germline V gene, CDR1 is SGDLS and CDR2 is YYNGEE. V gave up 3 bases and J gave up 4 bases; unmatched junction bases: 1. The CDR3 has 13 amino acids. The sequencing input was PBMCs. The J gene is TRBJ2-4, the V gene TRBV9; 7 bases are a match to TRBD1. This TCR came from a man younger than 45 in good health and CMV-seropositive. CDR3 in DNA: TGTGCCAGCAGCGCGGGACAGAAAAACATTCAGTACTTC. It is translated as CASSAGQKNIQYF.